The 21 T cell receptor beta chains below come from one sample, sequenced in a study of blood T cells in healthy people across ages. Primed by a sample-barcoded 5' primer and a J-beta primer mix, a second PCR proceeded for 7 to 11 cycles. TCRdb re-derived calls from the 5' RACE reads in MiXCR, one entry per CDR3 protein. The data show more than 900,000 distinct CDR3 sequences, with almost 25% seen just once and 0.75% held by the top ten. In addition, the sample was reused for a study of T cells of mothers and their children.

The specimen was blood. These receptors were taken from a girl aged 2-10 years in good health.

This clonotype has only a few counts. This rearrangement joins TRBV2 to TRBJ2-4; D gene uncertain. Trimming took 0 bases from V and 5 from J, leaving 5 bases between them. The CDR3 length is 13 residues. From germline, CDR1 is SNHLY and CDR2 FYNNEI. The CDR3 region is CASSEARQNIQYF. The CDR3 nucleotides read TGTGCCAGCAGTGAAGCCAGACAAAACATTCAGTACTTC.

This clonotype was counted a few times. The V and J genes are TRBV28 and TRBJ2-1, with no clear D. From germline, CDR1 is MDHEN and CDR2 SYDVKM. The CDR3 loop spans 15 amino acids. The germline V and J ends were trimmed by 3 bases and 9 bases, with 18 bases remaining between them. CDR3 in amino acids: CASSFVFSTFLEQFF. The CDR3 region has the DNA TGTGCCAGCAGTTTCGTTTTTTCCACATTCCTTGAGCAGTTCTTC.

There are a few counts of this clonotype. This sequence joins TRBV29-1 and TRBJ2-5; 10 nucleotides align to TRBD1. Germline lookup yields CDR1 SQVTM and CDR2 ANQGSEA. V lost 6 bases, J lost 4 bases, and 14 bases stayed unmatched. The CDR3 covers 16 residues. The CDR3 nucleotides are TGCAGCGTGGCCGGGACAGGGGATCAGAGAGGAGAGACCCAGTACTTC. This encodes CSVAGTGDQRGETQYF.

The rearrangement joins TRBV4-3 to TRBJ2-1, with D perhaps matching TRBD1 (5 bases). This CDR3 region has 17 residues. The V end was cut by 0 bases, the J end by 4 bases, with 16 bases between. Germline V gene lookup returns CDR1 LGHNA and CDR2 YSLEER. The CDR3, as DNA: TGCGCCAGCAGCCAAGATCTGACAGCAGCCTTTTACAATGAGCAGTTCTTC. This sequence encodes CASSQDLTAAFYNEQFF.

This clonotype was counted only a few times. The genes are TRBV20-1 and TRBJ2-7; 7 bases fit TRBD1. In germline, CDR1 is DFQATT, CDR2 SNEGSKA (reference sequence). The CDR3 contains 13 residues. Trimming at V came to 7 bases and at J to 2 bases, leaving 8 bases not matched to a gene. Here the CDR3 DNA reads TGCAGTGTCCCGGGACAGCTAGCCTACGAGCAGTACTTC. Translation: CSVPGQLAYEQYF.

This clonotype was counted a few times. This chain uses TRBV29-1 with TRBJ2-3; no definite D call. This CDR3 is 13 amino acids long. Between the trimmed V and J ends, which lost 4 bases and 4 bases, there was a span of 12 bases. Germline V gives CDR1 SQVTM, CDR2 ANQGSEA. CDR3 sequence reads: CSVVSMYPDTQYF. CDR3 DNA sequence: TGCAGCGTTGTTAGCATGTATCCAGATACGCAGTATTTT.

The chain uses TRBV5-4 and TRBJ2-5; the D gene is possibly TRBD1 (6 bases). Gene TRBJ2-1 matches the end of the DNA better, so the J call may be wrong. The CDR3 is made up of 16 amino acids. Germline CDR1 is SGHNT and CDR2 is YYREEE (reference sequence). The CDR3 here is CASSFLRNTGHNEQFF. Written as DNA, the CDR3 is TGTGCCAGCAGCTTCCTAAGAAATACAGGGCACAATGAGCAGTTCTTC.

V gene TRBV7-2 combines with J gene TRBJ1-6; D perhaps matches TRBD1 (5 bases). The germline gives CDR1 SGHTA, CDR2 FQGNSA. Trimming pared 5 bases from V and 14 bases from J, leaving 16 bases between. The CDR3 consists of 13 residues. CDR3 nucleotide sequence: TGTGCCAGCAGCCGAGGGACTCCTTCGTCCCTCCACTTT. It specifies CASSRGTPSSLHF.

In its sample, this clonotype was seen a few times. The chain uses TRBV29-1 and TRBJ2-7; TRBD2 agrees at 9 bases. The J call is in doubt because the DNA end fits TRBJ2-1 better. The CDR3 extends over 13 amino acids. Per the germline V gene, CDR1 is SQVTM and CDR2 is ANQGSEA. The CDR3 loop reads CSVVAGAYNEQFF. The DNA for the CDR3 is TGCAGCGTTGTAGCGGGAGCCTACAATGAGCAGTTCTTC.

The chain combines TRBV29-1 with TRBJ1-2; unclear D gene. CDR3 length: 13 residues. In germline, CDR1 is SQVTM, CDR2 ANQGSEA. Trimming shortened V by 6 bases and J by 2 bases, and 13 bases separated the two germline ends. The CDR3 DNA sequence: TGCAGCGTCCTGTCTTCTGACAACTATGGCTACACCTTC. Amino acid sequence: CSVLSSDNYGYTF.

The chain joins TRBV4-2 to TRBJ2-1; 11 bases agree with TRBD2. The CDR3 runs to 17 residues. Per the germline V gene, CDR1 is LGHNA and CDR2 is YNFKEQ. The ends lost 3 bases at V and 6 bases at J; junction bases unmatched: 10. CDR3 nucleotide sequence: TGTGCCAGCAGCCAGATTAGCGGGGGGGCCCCCGGCAATGAGCAGTTCTTC. Its translation: CASSQISGGAPGNEQFF.

This clonotype was counted a few times. The chain links TRBV24-1 to TRBJ2-7; 8 nucleotides align to TRBD1. V dropped 4 bases and J dropped 3; count of bases not matched to a gene: 4. From germline, CDR1 is KGHDR and CDR2 SFDVKD. The CDR3 is made up of 14 amino acids. CDR3 sequence reads: CATSDGGTGYEQYF. In nucleotides, the CDR3 is TGTGCCACCAGTGACGGTGGGACAGGCTACGAGCAGTACTTC.

This clonotype was seen only a few times. The V call is TRBV10-2, the J call TRBJ2-7, with TRBD2 identical over 8 bases. The germline gives CDR1 WSHSY, CDR2 SAAADI. This CDR3 is built from 15 residues. Trimming cost V 8 bases and J 0 bases; bases outside gene matches: 9. CDR3 bases: TGCGCCAGCGGCGGACTAGCCGCTAGCTCCTACGAGCAGTACTTC. It specifies CASGGLAASSYEQYF.

This clonotype has a handful of counts. The rearrangement uses TRBV12-5 and TRBJ2-5; 12 bases align to TRBD2. CDR1 and CDR2 from the germline V gene are LGHNT and FRNRAP. This CDR3 has 14 amino acids. V gave up 7 bases and J gave up 7 bases; unmatched junction bases: 7. CDR3 sequence reads: CASELAGGHSTQYF. The CDR3 region has the DNA TGTGCTAGTGAACTAGCGGGAGGCCATTCGACCCAGTACTTC.

The V gene is TRBV18, the J gene TRBJ1-4, with a possible D match to TRBD1 (6 bases). Per germline, CDR1 KGHSH and CDR2 LQKENI. The CDR3 runs 18 residues. V was pared by 8 bases and J by 4 bases, with 26 bases between. The CDR3 coding sequence is TGTGCCAGCCAGCTCGTGGGGGCCCCTCTGAGGGGTAATGAAAAACTGTTTTTT. Translation gives CASQLVGAPLRGNEKLFF.

The genes are TRBV27 and TRBJ1-2; D gene unclear. CDR1 MNHEY and CDR2 SMNVEV come from the germline V gene (reference sequence). The CDR3 is 14 residues long. V shed 7 bases and J shed 0 bases, with 12 bases lying between them. The CDR3 sequence is CASKEANTNYGYTF. The CDR3 DNA reads as TGTGCCAGCAAGGAAGCAAATACTAACTATGGCTACACCTTC.

There are a few counts of this clonotype. V and J are TRBV5-1 and TRBJ2-7; no reliable D call. Germline-derived CDR1 and CDR2 are SGHRS and YFSETQ. This CDR3 spans 16 amino acids. V was trimmed by 3 bases and J by 5 bases, leaving 21 bases between them. CDR3: CASSWTPFTGWDEQYF. The DNA of the CDR3 is TGCGCCAGCAGCTGGACCCCTTTTACCGGTTGGGACGAGCAGTACTTC.

This chain uses TRBV2 with TRBJ2-4; 11 bases align to TRBD2. After removal of 2 bases from V and 3 bases from J, the junction contained 9 bases not matched to a gene. The germline gives CDR1 SNHLY, CDR2 FYNNEI. This CDR3 has 18 residues. This CDR3 is CASSETLLAGGNKNIQYF. The CDR3 region has the DNA TGTGCCAGCAGTGAAACCCTATTAGCGGGAGGGAACAAAAACATTCAGTACTTC.

In this sample, this clonotype turned up a few times. The J gene is TRBJ2-7, the V gene TRBV10-3; a possible D gene is TRBD2 (5 bases). CDR1 is ENHRY and CDR2 is SYGVKD in the germline V gene. V lost 3 bases and J 6 bases, leaving 18 bases between the germline ends. The CDR3 runs to 15 residues. The CDR3 region has the DNA TGTGCCATCAGTGATAGGGCTAGCCCCGGCGGCGAGCAGTACTTC. The encoded protein is CAISDRASPGGEQYF.

The chain recombines TRBV5-1 with TRBJ2-1; D may be TRBD2 (6 bases). The CDR3 is 14 residues long. Trimming stripped 1 base from V and 6 bases from J, with 11 bases between. Germline lookup yields CDR1 SGHRS and CDR2 YFSETQ. The CDR3 loop reads CASSLPGELNEQFF. Here the CDR3 DNA reads TGCGCCAGCAGCTTGCCGGGAGAACTCAATGAGCAGTTCTTC.

The chain carries TRBV6-5 and TRBJ2-5; tentatively, D is TRBD1 or TRBD2 (6 bases each). CDR1 is MNHEY, CDR2 SVGAGI, per germline. Trimming took off 2 bases at V and 14 bases at J, with 12 bases between the two ends. The CDR3 spans 11 residues. DNA of the CDR3: TGTGCCAGCAGTTACCTCGGGGGCCTATACTTC. Amino acid sequence: CASSYLGGLYF.